The 18 T cell receptor beta chains in this list originate from one sample, sequenced in a study of early T cells in non-severe SARS-CoV-2 infection. TCRdb analysed the 5' RACE reads with MiXCR anew, one entry per CDR3 protein. The sample comprises about 46,000 distinct CDR3 sequences, roughly 5.7% of which are singletons, and about 5% rests with the top ten. Specimen: whole blood, collected at baseline. These receptors were taken from an adult who was a healthcare worker with PCR-confirmed SARS-CoV-2 infection or an uninfected control (not recorded which).

The V gene is TRBV4-1, the J gene TRBJ2-7; 13 nucleotides agree with TRBD2. The CDR3 consists of 17 residues. The V gene's germline CDR1 is MGHRA and CDR2 YSYEKL. V dropped 3 bases and J dropped 2; count of bases not matched to a gene: 7. The CDR3 DNA follows: TGCGCCAGCAGCCAGTTCCGGACTAGCGGGGGCCCCTACGAGCAGTACTTC. It codes for CASSQFRTSGGPYEQYF.

This clonotype was counted between two and nine times. This chain connects TRBV6-6 to TRBJ2-7; 9 bases are a match to TRBD1. The CDR3 has 14 amino acids. Germline values: CDR1 MNHNY, CDR2 SVGAGI (reference sequence). V trimming: 2 bases; J trimming: 4 bases; junction bases outside the gene matches: 3. In DNA form, the CDR3 reads TGTGCCAGCAGTTACGAGACAGGGGGGTACGAGCAGTACTTC. It translates to CASSYETGGYEQYF.

In this sample, this clonotype turned up a few times. The J gene is TRBJ1-5, the V gene TRBV20-1; D not resolved. This CDR3 contains 13 residues. CDR1 is DFQATT, CDR2 SNEGSKA, per germline (reference sequence). Trimming left V 3 bases short and J 5 bases short, with 11 bases between. The CDR3 nucleotides are TGCAGTGCTAGTGACCGGGAGTATCAGCCCCAGCATTTT. It yields the protein CSASDREYQPQHF.

This clonotype was seen at least ten times. J is TRBJ2-2 and V is TRBV29-1; the D is unclear. The CDR3 loop spans 12 amino acids. V was pared by 4 bases and J by 2 bases, with 5 bases between. CDR1 SQVTM and CDR2 ANQGSEA come from the germline V gene. In nucleotides, the CDR3 is TGCAGCGTTGCACCTAACACCGGGGAGCTGTTTTTT. Its translation: CSVAPNTGELFF.

The chain uses TRBV4-2 and TRBJ2-6; D gene ambiguous. The CDR3 sequence is 14 residues long. The V end was cut by 5 bases, the J end by 0 bases, with 5 bases between. CDR1 and CDR2 from the germline V gene are LGHNA and YNFKEQ. DNA of the CDR3: TGTGCCAGCAGCGGATACTCTGGGGCCAACGTCCTGACTTTC. Its protein is CASSGYSGANVLTF.

At least ten counts were recorded for this clonotype. CDR3 DNA: TGTGCCTGGAGCGGCGGGGAGGGCCCTCAGCCCCAGCATTTT. This translates into CAWSGGEGPQPQHF. This chain links TRBV30 with TRBJ1-5; D is undetermined. The CDR3 length is 14 residues. Germline V CDR1 and CDR2: GTSNPN, SVGIG (reference sequence). V was pared by 3 bases and J by 6 bases, with 15 bases between.

Ten or more counts support this clonotype. The chain uses TRBV5-1 and TRBJ2-3; 12 bases line up with TRBD2. The trim removed 4 bases at V and 5 bases at J, leaving 2 bases unmatched. The CDR3 is made up of 14 amino acids. In germline, CDR1 is SGHRS, CDR2 YFSETQ. The CDR3 loop is CASSAGLAGDTQYF. For the CDR3, the DNA is TGCGCCAGCAGCGCGGGACTAGCGGGAGATACGCAGTATTTT.

This clonotype has ten or more counts. The chain has TRBV29-1 and TRBJ2-7; the D is unclear. Germline CDR1 reads SQVTM; CDR2 reads ANQGSEA. This CDR3 region has 11 residues. Trimming removed 6 bases at V and 1 base at J, with 7 bases between. CDR3 nucleotides: TGCAGCGTCGCAGAGTCCTACGAGCAGTACTTC. Protein product: CSVAESYEQYF.

This sequence joins TRBV7-2 and TRBJ2-3; 13 nucleotides line up with TRBD2. Germline lookup yields CDR1 SGHTA and CDR2 FQGNSA. With V trimmed by 5 bases and J by 1 base, 6 bases remained unmatched. The CDR3 sequence is 17 residues long. CDR3 region: CASSPVGLAGRTDTQYF. CDR3 in DNA: TGTGCCAGCAGCCCAGTGGGACTAGCGGGACGCACAGATACGCAGTATTTT.

This clonotype appeared many times. V and J are TRBV25-1 and TRBJ2-7, with 8 bases fitting TRBD1. This CDR3 comprises 16 residues. The trim removed 6 bases at V and 2 bases at J, leaving 12 bases unmatched. The germline V gene encodes CDR1 MGHDK and CDR2 SYGVNS. CDR3 nucleotides: TGTGCCAGCAGCTTAGCAACGGGACAGGCCGCCTACGAGCAGTACTTC. Protein product: CASSLATGQAAYEQYF.

The V and J genes are TRBV6-2 or TRBV6-3 and TRBJ2-7, with 7 bases matching TRBD1. V lost 6 bases and J lost 0; bases outside the gene matches: 5. The CDR3 contains 14 residues. Germline V lookup: CDR1 MNHEY, CDR2 SVGEGT. CDR3 DNA sequence: TGTGCCAGCAGCCAGGGACAGCACTCCTACGAGCAGTACTTC. Its protein product is CASSQGQHSYEQYF.

This clonotype was recorded at least ten times. The CDR3 bases are TGTGCCAGTAGTGCCCCCCCGAGCGGGAGAACGAATGAGCAGTTCTTC. It is translated as CASSAPPSGRTNEQFF. The chain uses TRBV19 and TRBJ2-1; 8 bases line up with TRBD2. From germline, CDR1 is LNHDA and CDR2 SQIVND (reference sequence). V was clipped by 5 bases and J by 7 bases; unmatched bases: 13. The CDR3 length is 16 residues. The full variable domain, its missing parts supplied by reference TRBV19 and TRBJ2-1, is DGGITQSPKYLFRKEGQNVTLSCEQNLNHDAMYWYRQDPGQGLRLIYYSQIVNDFQKGDIAEGYSVSREKKESFPLTVTSAQKNPTAFYLCASSAPPSGRTNEQFFGPGTRLTVL.

The rearrangement links TRBV6-6 to TRBJ2-1; D is uncertain. Looked up from germline, CDR1 is MNHNY and CDR2 is SVGAGI (reference sequence). Trimming cost V 0 bases and J 10 bases, with 7 bases left between them. The CDR3 loop spans 12 amino acids. CDR3 amino acids: CASSYSSPEQFF. The CDR3 bases are TGTGCCAGCAGTTACTCAAGTCCCGAGCAGTTCTTC.

This clonotype came up a few times. The genes are TRBV6-6 and TRBJ2-1; no definite D call. The length of the CDR3 is 11 residues. Germline V CDR1 and CDR2: MNHNY, SVGAGI (reference sequence). V gave up 5 bases and J gave up 6 bases, with 5 bases separating them. For the CDR3, the DNA is TGTGCCAGCAGTCCTCTCAATGAGCAGTTCTTC. Its protein is CASSPLNEQFF.

This clonotype came up many times. The rearrangement links TRBV6-5 to TRBJ2-5; possibly TRBD1 or TRBD2 for D (5 bases each). Germline values: CDR1 MNHEY, CDR2 SVGAGI. The CDR3 consists of 15 residues. Trimming stripped 0 bases from V and 2 bases from J, with 10 bases between. The CDR3 coding sequence is TGTGCCAGCAGTTACTCGGGGGTAGATCAAGAGACCCAGTACTTC. Amino acids: CASSYSGVDQETQYF.

The chain has TRBV20-1 and TRBJ1-1; a weak D match, TRBD1 (5 bases). The CDR3 has 13 residues. Germline loops: CDR1 DFQATT, CDR2 SNEGSKA (reference sequence). Trimming removed 3 bases from V and 4 bases from J, with 12 bases in between. This CDR3 reads CSARRGSSTEAFF. The CDR3 coding sequence is TGCAGTGCTAGGAGGGGATCGAGCACTGAAGCTTTCTTT.

In its sample, this clonotype was seen a few times. The chain carries TRBV28 and TRBJ2-7, with 7 bases identical to TRBD1. The V and J ends lost 2 bases and 3 bases, in that order; junction bases with no gene match: 4. The CDR3 sequence is 14 residues long. Germline lookup yields CDR1 MDHEN and CDR2 SYDVKM. The CDR3 DNA sequence: TGTGCCAGCAGTTTAGCCAGGGGGAACTACGAGCAGTACTTC. It encodes CASSLARGNYEQYF. The complete variable domain, with remaining parts taken from reference TRBV28 and TRBJ2-7, reads DVKVTQSSRYLVKRTGEKVFLECVQDMDHENMFWYRQDPGLGLRLIYFSYDVKMKEKGDIPEGYSVSREKKERFSLILESASTNQTSMYLCASSLARGNYEQYFGPGTRLTVT.

The V gene is TRBV2, the J gene TRBJ2-2, with a tentative D call TRBD1 (6 bases). Germline V gene lookup returns CDR1 SNHLY and CDR2 FYNNEI. Trimming stripped 8 bases from V and 2 bases from J, with 12 bases between. The CDR3 consists of 14 residues. CDR3 loop: CASAGTLNTGELFF. The CDR3 nucleotides are TGTGCCAGCGCAGGGACATTAAACACCGGGGAGCTGTTTTTT.